This T cell receptor (beta chain) derives from a study of blood T cell repertoires in COVID-19. Study information: Italy, Spain and the United States were the sources of the convalescent and acute COVID-19 samples.

Original methodology: Amplification from reference gene primers served as the basis for estimated nucleated cell counts. This table comes from immunoSEQ multiplex PCR, and its TCRdb copy is limited to in-frame clones, with some not included. The D gene and trimming were derived from the DNA, and the V and J assignments and clone size from that table. In the table there are fewer than 350,000 clones, about 89% of which are singletons. This clone was detected only a few times. Trimming at V came to 0 bases and at J to 4 bases, leaving 3 bases not matched to a gene. CDR1 is MGHRA, CDR2 YSYEKL, per germline. The CDR3 loop spans 16 amino acids.

The chain recombines TRBV4-1 with TRBJ2-1; TRBD2 matches at 10 bases. Material for sequencing was peripheral blood. This receptor was identified in a man aged 35-49 years with active or convalescent COVID-19. In nucleotides, the CDR3 is TGCGCCAGCAGCCAAGATTTACTAGCGGGATACAATGAGCAGTTCTTC. As protein: CASSQDLLAGYNEQFF.